Described below is a single TCR beta chain sequence and its context. These data belong to a study of blood T cell repertoires in COVID-19. Whole-study context: Italy, Spain and the United States were the sources of the convalescent and acute COVID-19 samples. The cDNA or gDNA used as material had been derived from T cells, B-cell-depleted T cells, or PBMCs.

Seattle-derived patients entered the study during active infection and were followed longitudinally. Per the original data handling: Reference gene primers were amplified, and this amplification served to estimate nucleated cell counts. Using immunoSEQ multiplex PCR, the repertoire was profiled, and TCRdb retains in-frame clones only, with some absent. V and J calls and clone size follow that table, whereas D and trimming were derived from the DNA. Of 330,000 or so clones in the sample, roughly 86% were seen once. Per the germline V gene, CDR1 is KGHSH and CDR2 is LQKENI. The CDR3 loop spans 12 amino acids. V gave up 6 bases and J gave up 4 bases, with 10 bases separating them.

The gene calls are TRBV18 and TRBJ2-7, with D perhaps matching TRBD1 (6 bases). This sequence was found in a man aged 25 to 45 with COVID-19, enrolled during active disease. Sequencing used peripheral blood. The CDR3, as DNA: TGTGCCAGCTCCGACAGGACTTACGAGCAGTACTTC. Protein: CASSDRTYEQYF.